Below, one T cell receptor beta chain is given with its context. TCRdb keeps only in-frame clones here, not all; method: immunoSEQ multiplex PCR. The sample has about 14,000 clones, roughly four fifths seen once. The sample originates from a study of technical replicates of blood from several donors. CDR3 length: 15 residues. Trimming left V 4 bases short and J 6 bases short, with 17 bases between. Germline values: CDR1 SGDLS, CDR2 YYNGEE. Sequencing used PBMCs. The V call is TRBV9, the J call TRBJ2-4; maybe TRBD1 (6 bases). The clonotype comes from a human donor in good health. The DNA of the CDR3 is TGTGCCAGCAGCTTAGGGACATCGGCCGGAAACATTCAGTACTTC. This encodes CASSLGTSAGNIQYF.